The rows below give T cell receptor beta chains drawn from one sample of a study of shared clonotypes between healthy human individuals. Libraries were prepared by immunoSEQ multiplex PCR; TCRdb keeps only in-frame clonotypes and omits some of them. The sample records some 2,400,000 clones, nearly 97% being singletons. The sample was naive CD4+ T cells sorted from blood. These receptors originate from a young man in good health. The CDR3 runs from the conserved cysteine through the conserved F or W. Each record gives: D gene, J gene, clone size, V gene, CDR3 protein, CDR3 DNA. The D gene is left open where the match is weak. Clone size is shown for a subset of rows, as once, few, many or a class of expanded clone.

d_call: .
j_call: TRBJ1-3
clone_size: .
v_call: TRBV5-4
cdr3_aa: CASSRGGSNTIYF
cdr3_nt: TGTGCCAGCAGCCGAGGGGGGTCGAACACCATATATTTT

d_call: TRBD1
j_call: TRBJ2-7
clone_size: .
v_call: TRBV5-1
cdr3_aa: CASSSSDRGRNEQYF
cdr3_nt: TGCGCCAGCAGCTCCTCCGACAGGGGGCGCAACGAGCAGTACTTC

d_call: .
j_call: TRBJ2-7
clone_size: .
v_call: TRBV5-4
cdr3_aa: CASSLAGAGLDYEQYF
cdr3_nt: TGTGCCAGCAGCTTGGCCGGCGCGGGATTAGACTACGAGCAGTACTTC

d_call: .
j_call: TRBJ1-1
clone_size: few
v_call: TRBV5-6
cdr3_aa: CASSLVQGRNTEAFF
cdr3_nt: TGTGCCAGCAGCTTGGTTCAGGGGAGGAACACTGAAGCTTTCTTT

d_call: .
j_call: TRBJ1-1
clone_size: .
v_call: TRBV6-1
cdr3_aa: CASSGSHSTEAFF
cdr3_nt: TGTGCCAGCAGTGGCTCCCATTCCACTGAAGCTTTCTTT

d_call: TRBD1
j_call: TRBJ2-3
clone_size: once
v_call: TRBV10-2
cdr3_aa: CASSGDRGPSFTDTQYF
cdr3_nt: TGCGCCAGCAGTGGCGACAGGGGGCCCTCATTCACAGATACGCAGTATTTT

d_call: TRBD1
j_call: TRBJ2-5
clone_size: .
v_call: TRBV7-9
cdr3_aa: CASSLVGTGTQETQYF
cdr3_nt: TGTGCCAGCAGCTTAGTGGGGACAGGGACCCAAGAGACCCAGTACTTC

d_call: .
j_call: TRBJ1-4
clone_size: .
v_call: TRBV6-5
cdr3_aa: CASSYAGQGREKLFF
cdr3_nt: TGTGCCAGCAGTTACGCTGGGCAGGGTCGAGAAAAACTGTTTTTT

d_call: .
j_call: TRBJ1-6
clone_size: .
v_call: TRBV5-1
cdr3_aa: CASSPLGNSPLHF
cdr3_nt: TGCGCCAGCAGCCCGTTGGGTAACTCACCCCTCCACTTT

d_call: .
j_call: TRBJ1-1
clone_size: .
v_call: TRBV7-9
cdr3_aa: CASSFGQVYTEAFF
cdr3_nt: TGTGCCAGCAGCTTTGGGCAGGTTTACACTGAAGCTTTCTTT

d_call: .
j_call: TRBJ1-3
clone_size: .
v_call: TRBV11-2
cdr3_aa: CASSLGGTGNTIYF
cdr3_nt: TGTGCCAGCAGCTTAGGGGGGACTGGAAACACCATATATTTT

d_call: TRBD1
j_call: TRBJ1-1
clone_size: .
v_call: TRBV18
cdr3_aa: CASSRDRDTEAFF
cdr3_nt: TGTGCCAGCTCACGGGACAGGGATACTGAAGCTTTCTTT

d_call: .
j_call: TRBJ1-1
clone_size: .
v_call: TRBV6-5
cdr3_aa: CASNRGTEAFF
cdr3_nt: TGTGCCAGCAATAGAGGAACTGAAGCTTTCTTT

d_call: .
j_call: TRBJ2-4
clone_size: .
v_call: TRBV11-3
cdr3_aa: CASSLGSEKSGNIQYF
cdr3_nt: TGTGCCAGCAGCTTAGGTAGCGAAAAGAGTGGAAACATTCAGTACTTC

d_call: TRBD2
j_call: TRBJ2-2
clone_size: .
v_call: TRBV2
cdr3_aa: CASSVLAVTGELFF
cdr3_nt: TGTGCCAGCAGTGTCCTAGCGGTCACCGGGGAGCTGTTTTTT

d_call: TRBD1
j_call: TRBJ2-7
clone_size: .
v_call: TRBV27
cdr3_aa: CASSLGGTGSAEQYF
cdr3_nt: TGTGCCAGCAGTTTAGGGGGGACAGGGAGTGCCGAGCAGTACTTC

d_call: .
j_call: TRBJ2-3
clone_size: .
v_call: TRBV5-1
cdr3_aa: CASSLGDPGTQYF
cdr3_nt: TGCGCCAGCAGCCTCGGGGATCCGGGTACGCAGTATTTT

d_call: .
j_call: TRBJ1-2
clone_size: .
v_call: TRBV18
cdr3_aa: CASSPPSPLGYTF
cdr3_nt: TGTGCCAGCTCACCACCTTCTCCGCTCGGCTACACCTTC

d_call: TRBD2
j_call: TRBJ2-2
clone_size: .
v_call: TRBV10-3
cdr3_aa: CAISDGLAGGSGELFF
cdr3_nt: TGTGCCATCAGTGACGGACTAGCGGGAGGTAGCGGGGAGCTGTTTTTT

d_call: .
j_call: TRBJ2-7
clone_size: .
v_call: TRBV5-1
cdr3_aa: CASSWRLEGIEQYF
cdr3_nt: TGCGCCAGCAGCTGGCGACTAGAGGGGATCGAGCAGTACTTC

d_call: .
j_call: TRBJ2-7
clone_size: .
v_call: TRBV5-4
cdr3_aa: CASSPDWGYEQYF
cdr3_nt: TGTGCCAGCAGCCCCGATTGGGGGTACGAGCAGTACTTC

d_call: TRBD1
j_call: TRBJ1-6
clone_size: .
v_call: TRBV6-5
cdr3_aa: CASALGDRVNSPLHF
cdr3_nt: TGTGCCAGCGCCCTGGGGGACAGGGTAAATTCACCCCTCCACTTT

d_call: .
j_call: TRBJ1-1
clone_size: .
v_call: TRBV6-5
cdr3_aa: CASSYSPEGEAFF
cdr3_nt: TGTGCCAGCAGTTACTCCCCTGAAGGTGAAGCTTTCTTT

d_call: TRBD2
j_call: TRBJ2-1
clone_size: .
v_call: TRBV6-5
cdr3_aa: CASSILAGGPNEQFF
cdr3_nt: TGTGCCAGCAGTATACTAGCGGGAGGCCCCAATGAGCAGTTCTTC

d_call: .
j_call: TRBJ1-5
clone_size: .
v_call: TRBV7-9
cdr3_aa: CASSLWPTEYSNQPQHF
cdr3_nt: TGTGCCAGCAGCTTATGGCCGACGGAGTATAGCAATCAGCCCCAGCATTTT

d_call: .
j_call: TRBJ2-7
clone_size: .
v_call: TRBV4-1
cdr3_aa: CASSQGPSVLPYEQYF
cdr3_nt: TGCGCCAGCAGCCAAGGTCCCAGCGTCCTTCCCTACGAGCAGTACTTC

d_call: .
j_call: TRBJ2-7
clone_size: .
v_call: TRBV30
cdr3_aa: CAWTGSGEQYF
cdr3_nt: TGTGCCTGGACGGGAAGTGGCGAGCAGTACTTC

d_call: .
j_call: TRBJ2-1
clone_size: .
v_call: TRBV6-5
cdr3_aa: CASASGYSYNEQFF
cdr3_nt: TGTGCCAGCGCAAGCGGATACTCCTACAATGAGCAGTTCTTC

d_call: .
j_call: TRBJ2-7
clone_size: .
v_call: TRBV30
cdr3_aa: CAWSAGRHPVAYEQYF
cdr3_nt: TGTGCCTGGAGTGCCGGGAGACATCCCGTTGCCTACGAGCAGTACTTC

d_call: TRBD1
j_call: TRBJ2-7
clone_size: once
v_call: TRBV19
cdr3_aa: CASSIRGHYEQYF
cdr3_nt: TGTGCCAGTAGTATCAGGGGGCACTACGAGCAGTACTTC

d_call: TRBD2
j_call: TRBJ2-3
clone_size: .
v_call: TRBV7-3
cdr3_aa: CASSFPPSGRSTDTQYF
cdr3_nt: TGTGCCAGCAGCTTTCCCCCTAGCGGGCGAAGCACAGATACGCAGTATTTT

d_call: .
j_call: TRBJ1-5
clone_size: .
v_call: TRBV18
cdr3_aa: CASSPGTQDQPQHF
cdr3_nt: TGTGCCAGCTCACCGGGGACCCAAGATCAGCCCCAGCATTTT

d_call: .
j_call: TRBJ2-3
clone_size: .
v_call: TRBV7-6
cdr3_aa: CASSLGLALTDTQYF
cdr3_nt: TGTGCCAGCAGCTTGGGCCTCGCGCTCACAGATACGCAGTATTTT

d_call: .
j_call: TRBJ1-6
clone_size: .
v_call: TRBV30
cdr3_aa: CAWSYGARNSPLHF
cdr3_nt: TGTGCCTGGTCCTATGGGGCCCGGAATTCACCCCTCCACTTT

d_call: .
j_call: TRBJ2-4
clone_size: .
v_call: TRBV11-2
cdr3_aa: CASSSWGSPAKNIQYF
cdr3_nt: TGTGCCAGCAGCTCTTGGGGGAGTCCGGCCAAAAACATTCAGTACTTC

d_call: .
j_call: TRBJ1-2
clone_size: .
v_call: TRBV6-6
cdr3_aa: CASSYMRQQGDGYTF
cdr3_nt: TGTGCCAGCAGTTACATGAGACAGCAGGGTGATGGCTACACCTTC

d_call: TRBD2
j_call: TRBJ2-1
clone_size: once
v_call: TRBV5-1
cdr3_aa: CASSWARLAGINEQFF
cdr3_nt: TGCGCCAGCAGCTGGGCCCGACTAGCGGGGATCAATGAGCAGTTCTTC

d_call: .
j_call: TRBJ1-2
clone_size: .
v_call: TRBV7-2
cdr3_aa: CASSLHSNYGYTF
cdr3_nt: TGTGCCAGCAGCTTACACAGTAACTATGGCTACACCTTC

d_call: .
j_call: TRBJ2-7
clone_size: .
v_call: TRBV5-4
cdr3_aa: CASSPSKGLVSYEQYF
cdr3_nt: TGTGCCAGCAGCCCCTCTAAGGGCCTGGTTTCTTACGAGCAGTACTTC

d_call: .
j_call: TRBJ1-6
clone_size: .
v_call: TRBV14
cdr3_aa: CASSPGPGVNSPLHF
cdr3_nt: TGTGCCAGCAGCCCTGGACCTGGCGTTAATTCACCCCTCCACTTT

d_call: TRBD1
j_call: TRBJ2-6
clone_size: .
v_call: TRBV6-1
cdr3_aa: CASRQGVGANVLTF
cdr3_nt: TGTGCCAGCAGACAGGGGGTCGGGGCCAACGTCCTGACTTTC

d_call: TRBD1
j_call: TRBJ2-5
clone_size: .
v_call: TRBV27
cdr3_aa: CASSPQGGQETQYF
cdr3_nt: TGTGCCAGCAGTCCACAGGGGGGCCAGGAGACCCAGTACTTC

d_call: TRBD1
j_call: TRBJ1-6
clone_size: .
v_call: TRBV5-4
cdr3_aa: CASSFGTGSSYNSPLHF
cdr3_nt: TGTGCCAGCAGCTTTGGGACAGGGAGCTCCTATAATTCACCCCTCCACTTT

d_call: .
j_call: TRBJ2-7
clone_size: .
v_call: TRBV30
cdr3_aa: CAWSVPSVYEQYF
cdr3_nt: TGTGCCTGGAGTGTACCTAGCGTCTACGAGCAGTACTTC

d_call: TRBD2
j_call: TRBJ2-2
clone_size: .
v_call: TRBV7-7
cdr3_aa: CASSLRLAGGPNTGELFF
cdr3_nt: TGTGCTAGCAGCTTACGACTAGCGGGAGGGCCAAACACCGGGGAGCTGTTTTTT

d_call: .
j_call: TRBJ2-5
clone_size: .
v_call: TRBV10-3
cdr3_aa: CAIRMDTWQETQYF
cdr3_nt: TGTGCCATCAGGATGGACACCTGGCAAGAGACCCAGTACTTC

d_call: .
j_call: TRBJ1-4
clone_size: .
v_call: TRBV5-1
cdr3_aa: CASSLAGALNEKLFF
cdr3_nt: TGCGCCAGCAGCTTGGCCGGAGCCTTAAATGAAAAACTGTTTTTT

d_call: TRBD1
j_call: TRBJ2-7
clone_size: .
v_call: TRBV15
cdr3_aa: CATSRLGQGAYEQYF
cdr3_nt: TGTGCCACCAGCAGGCTCGGACAGGGGGCATACGAGCAGTACTTC

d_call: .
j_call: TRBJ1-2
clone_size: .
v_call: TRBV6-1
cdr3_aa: CASRGDFYGYTF
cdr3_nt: TGTGCCAGCAGAGGGGATTTTTATGGCTACACCTTC

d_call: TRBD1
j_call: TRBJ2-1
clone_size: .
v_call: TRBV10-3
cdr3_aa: CATADRGPEQFF
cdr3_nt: TGTGCCACAGCTGACAGGGGCCCTGAGCAGTTCTTC

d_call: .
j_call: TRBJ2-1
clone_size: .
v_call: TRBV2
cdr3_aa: CASSESRLLSNYLNEQFF
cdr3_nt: TGTGCCAGCAGTGAATCCAGACTCCTATCCAACTACCTCAATGAGCAGTTCTTC

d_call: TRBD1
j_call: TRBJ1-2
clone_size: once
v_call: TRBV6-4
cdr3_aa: CASSRDRDDYGYTF
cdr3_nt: TGTGCCAGCAGCCGGGACAGGGACGACTATGGCTACACCTTC